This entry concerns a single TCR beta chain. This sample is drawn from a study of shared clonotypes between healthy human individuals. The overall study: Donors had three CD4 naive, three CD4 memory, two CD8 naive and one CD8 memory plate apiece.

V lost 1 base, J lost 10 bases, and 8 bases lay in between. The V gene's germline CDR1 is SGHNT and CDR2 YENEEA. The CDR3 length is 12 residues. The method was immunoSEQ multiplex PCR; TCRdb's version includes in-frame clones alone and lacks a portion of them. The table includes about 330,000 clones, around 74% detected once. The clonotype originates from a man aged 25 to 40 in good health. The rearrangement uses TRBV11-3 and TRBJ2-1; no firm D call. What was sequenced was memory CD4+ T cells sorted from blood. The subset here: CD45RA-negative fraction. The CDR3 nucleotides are TGTGCCAGCAGCTTAGGGCCTGAAGAGCAGTTCTTC. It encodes CASSLGPEEQFF.